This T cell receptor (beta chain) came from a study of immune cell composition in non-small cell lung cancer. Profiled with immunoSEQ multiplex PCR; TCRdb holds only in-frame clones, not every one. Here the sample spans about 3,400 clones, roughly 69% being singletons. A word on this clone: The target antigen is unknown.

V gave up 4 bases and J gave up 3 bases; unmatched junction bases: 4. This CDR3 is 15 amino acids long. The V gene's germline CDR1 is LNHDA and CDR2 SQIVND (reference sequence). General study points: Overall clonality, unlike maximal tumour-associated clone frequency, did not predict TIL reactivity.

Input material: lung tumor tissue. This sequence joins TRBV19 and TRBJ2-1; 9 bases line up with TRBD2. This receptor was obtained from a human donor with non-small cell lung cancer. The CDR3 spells CASSTTSGNYNEQFF. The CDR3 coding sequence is TGTGCCAGTAGTACGACTAGCGGAAACTACAATGAGCAGTTCTTC.